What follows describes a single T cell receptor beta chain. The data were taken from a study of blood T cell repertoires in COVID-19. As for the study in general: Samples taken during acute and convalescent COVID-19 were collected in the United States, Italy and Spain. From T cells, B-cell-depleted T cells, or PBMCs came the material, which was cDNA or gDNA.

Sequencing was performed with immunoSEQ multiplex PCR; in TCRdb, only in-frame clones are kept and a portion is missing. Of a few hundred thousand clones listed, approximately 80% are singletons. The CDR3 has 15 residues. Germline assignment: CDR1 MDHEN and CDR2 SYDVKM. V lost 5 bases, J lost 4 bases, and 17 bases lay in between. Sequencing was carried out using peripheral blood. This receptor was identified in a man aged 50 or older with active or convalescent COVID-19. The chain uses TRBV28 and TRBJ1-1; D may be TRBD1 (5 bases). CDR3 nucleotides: TGTGCCAGCAGTACGACCCAGGGATCCGGCACTGAAGCTTTCTTT. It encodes CASSTTQGSGTEAFF.